This T cell receptor (beta chain) stems from a study of blood T cells in healthy people across ages. On the study more broadly: Template switching recovered approximately one barcoded beta molecule for every two T cells. Study outcomes and limitations: A greater number of naive CD4+ cells and higher diversity distinguished long-lived donors from aged donors. Correlation between TCR beta diversity and naive T cell percentage was strong.

Sample-barcoded 5' priming and a J-beta primer mix drove a second PCR of roughly 6 to 12 cycles. TCRdb recomputed calls from the 5' RACE reads with MiXCR, one row per CDR3 protein. The sample shows approximately 320,000 distinct CDR3 sequences, roughly a quarter of them seen only once. Per sample, extraction of total RNA gave at least 6 micrograms in every case. Comment on this clonotype: As yet, its antigen is unknown.

The V and J ends lost 3 bases and 4 bases, in that order; junction bases with no gene match: 12. Germline V gene data show CDR1 as SGDLS and CDR2 as YYNGEE. This CDR3 has 16 amino acids. The receptor was derived from a woman in her 70s in good health. The chain has TRBV9 and TRBJ1-1; TRBD1 matches at 7 bases. The specimen sequenced was blood. Written as DNA, the CDR3 is TGTGCCAGCAGCGCGCAAAAACAGGGGAGGGGCACTGAAGCTTTCTTT. It translates to CASSAQKQGRGTEAFF.